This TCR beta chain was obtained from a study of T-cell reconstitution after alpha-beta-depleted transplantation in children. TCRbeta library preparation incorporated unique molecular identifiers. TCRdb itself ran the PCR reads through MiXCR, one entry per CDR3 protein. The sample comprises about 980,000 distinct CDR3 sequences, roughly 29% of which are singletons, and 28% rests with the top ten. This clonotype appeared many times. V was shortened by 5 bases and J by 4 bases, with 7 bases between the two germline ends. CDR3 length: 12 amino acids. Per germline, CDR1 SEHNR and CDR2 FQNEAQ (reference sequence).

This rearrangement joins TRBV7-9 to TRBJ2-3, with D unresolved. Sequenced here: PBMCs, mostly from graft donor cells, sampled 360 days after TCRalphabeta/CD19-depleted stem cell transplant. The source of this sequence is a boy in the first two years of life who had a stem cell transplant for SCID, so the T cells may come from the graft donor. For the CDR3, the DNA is TGTGCCAGCAGCATCCTAGCAGATACGCAGTATTTT. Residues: CASSILADTQYF.